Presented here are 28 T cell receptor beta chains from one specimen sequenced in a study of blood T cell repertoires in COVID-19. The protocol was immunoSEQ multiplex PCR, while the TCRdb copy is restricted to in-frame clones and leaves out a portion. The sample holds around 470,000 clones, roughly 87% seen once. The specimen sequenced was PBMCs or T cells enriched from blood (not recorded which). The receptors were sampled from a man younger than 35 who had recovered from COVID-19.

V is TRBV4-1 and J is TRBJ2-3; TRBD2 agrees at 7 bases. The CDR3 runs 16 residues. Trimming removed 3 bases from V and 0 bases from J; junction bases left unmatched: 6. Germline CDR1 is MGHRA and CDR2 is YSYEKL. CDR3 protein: CASSHPAGESTDTQYF. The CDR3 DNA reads TGCGCCAGCAGCCACCCCGCGGGGGAGAGCACAGATACGCAGTATTTT.

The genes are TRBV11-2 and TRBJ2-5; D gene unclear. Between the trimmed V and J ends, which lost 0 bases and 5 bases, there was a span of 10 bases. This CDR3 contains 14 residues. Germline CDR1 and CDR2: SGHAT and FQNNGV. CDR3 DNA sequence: TGTGCCAGCAGCTTAGAACCGGGTCCGGAGACCCAGTACTTC. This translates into CASSLEPGPETQYF.

The CDR3 DNA sequence: TGTGCCTGGAGTGTAAGGTGGAGGTCTTACGAGCAGTACTTC. It specifies CAWSVRWRSYEQYF. The rearrangement uses TRBV30 and TRBJ2-7, with D perhaps TRBD2 (5 bases). The V end lost 0 bases, the J end lost 4 bases, and 13 bases lay between the germline ends. The CDR3 is 14 amino acids. CDR1 and CDR2 from the germline V gene are GTSNPN and SVGIG (reference sequence).

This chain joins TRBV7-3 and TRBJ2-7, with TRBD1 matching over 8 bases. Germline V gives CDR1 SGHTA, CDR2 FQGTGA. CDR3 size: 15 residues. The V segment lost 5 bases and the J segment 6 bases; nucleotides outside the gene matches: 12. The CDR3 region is CASSVTGGLGGEQYF. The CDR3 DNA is TGTGCCAGCAGCGTTACAGGGGGGTTAGGAGGCGAGCAGTACTTC.

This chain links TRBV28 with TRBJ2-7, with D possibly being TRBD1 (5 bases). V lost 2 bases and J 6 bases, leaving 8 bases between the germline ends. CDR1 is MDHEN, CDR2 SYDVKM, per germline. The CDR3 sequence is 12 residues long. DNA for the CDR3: TGTGCCAGCAGTTTAAGGCAGGGCGAGCAGTACTTC. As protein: CASSLRQGEQYF. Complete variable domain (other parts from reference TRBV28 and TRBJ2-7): DVKVTQSSRYLVKRTGEKVFLECVQDMDHENMFWYRQDPGLGLRLIYFSYDVKMKEKGDIPEGYSVSREKKERFSLILESASTNQTSMYLCASSLRQGEQYFGPGTRLTVT.

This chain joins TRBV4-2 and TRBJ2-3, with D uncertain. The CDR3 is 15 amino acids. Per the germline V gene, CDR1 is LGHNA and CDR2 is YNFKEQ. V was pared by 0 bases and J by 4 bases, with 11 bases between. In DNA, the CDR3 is TGTGCCAGCAGCCAAGATCTGGTAGCACCAGATACGCAGTATTTT. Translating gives CASSQDLVAPDTQYF.

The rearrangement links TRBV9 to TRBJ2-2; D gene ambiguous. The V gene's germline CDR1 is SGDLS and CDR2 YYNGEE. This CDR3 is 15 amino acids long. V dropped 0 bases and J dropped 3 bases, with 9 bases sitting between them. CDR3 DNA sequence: TGTGCCAGCAGCGTAGCCCCCACTTACACCGGGGAGCTGTTTTTT. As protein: CASSVAPTYTGELFF.

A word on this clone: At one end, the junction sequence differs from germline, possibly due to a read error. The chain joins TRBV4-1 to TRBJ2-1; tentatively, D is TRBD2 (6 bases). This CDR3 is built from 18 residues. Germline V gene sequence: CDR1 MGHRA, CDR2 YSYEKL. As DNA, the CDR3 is TGCGCCAGCAGCCAAGGGCGGGGCGACATCGAGGAAGGTGATGAACAGTTCTTC. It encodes CASSQGRGDIEEGDEQFF.

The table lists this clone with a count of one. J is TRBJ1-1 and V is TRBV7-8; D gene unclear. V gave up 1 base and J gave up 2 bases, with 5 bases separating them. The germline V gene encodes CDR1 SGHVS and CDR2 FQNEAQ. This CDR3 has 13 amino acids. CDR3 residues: CASSLDSNTEAFF. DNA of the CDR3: TGTGCCAGCAGCTTAGACTCTAACACTGAAGCTTTCTTT.

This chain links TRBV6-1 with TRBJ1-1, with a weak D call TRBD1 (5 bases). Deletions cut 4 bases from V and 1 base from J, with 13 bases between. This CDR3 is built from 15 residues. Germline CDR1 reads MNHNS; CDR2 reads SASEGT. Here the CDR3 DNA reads TGTGCCAGCAGTGCGACAGCTAGGCCGAACACTGAAGCTTTCTTT. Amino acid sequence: CASSATARPNTEAFF.

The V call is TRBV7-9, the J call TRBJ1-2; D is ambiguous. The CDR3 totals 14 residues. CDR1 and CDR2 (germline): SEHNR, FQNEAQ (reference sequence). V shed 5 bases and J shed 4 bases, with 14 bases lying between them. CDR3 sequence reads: CASSDLRTAYGYTF. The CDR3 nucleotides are TGTGCCAGCAGCGACCTGCGGACTGCCTATGGCTACACCTTC.

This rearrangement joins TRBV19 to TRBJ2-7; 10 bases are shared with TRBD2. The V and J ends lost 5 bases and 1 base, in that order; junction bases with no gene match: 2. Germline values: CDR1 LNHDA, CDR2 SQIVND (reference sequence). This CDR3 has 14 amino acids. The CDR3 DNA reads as TGTGCCAGTAGTCCGGGACTAGCGTCCTACGAGCAGTACTTC. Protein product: CASSPGLASYEQYF.

CDR3 amino acids: CASSSLRGGGGSPLHF. CDR3 in DNA: TGTGCCAGCAGCTCGCTCCGAGGGGGCGGAGGTTCACCCCTCCACTTT. This chain uses TRBV11-2 with TRBJ1-6; TRBD1 matches 7 bases. This CDR3 spans 16 amino acids. The V gene's germline CDR1 is SGHAT and CDR2 FQNNGV. V shed 4 bases and J 9 bases; nucleotides not matched to a gene: 12.

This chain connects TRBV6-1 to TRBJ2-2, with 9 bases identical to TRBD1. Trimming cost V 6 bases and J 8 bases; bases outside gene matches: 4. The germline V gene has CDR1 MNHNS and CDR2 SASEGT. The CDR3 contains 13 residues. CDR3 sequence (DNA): TGTGCCAGCAGCGAACAGGGGGCTGGGGAGCTGTTTTTT. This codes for CASSEQGAGELFF.

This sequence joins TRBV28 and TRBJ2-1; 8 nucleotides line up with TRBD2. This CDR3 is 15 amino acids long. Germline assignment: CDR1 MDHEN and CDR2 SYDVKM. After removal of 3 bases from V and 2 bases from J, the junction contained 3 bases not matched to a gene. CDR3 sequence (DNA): TGTGCCAGCAGTTTTTACGGGAGGGCCTACAATGAGCAGTTCTTC. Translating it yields CASSFYGRAYNEQFF.

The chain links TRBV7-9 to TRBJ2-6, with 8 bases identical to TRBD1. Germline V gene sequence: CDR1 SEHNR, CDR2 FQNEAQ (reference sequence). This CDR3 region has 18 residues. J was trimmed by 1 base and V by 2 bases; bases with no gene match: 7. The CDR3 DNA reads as TGTGCCAGCAGCTTACGGGTCCAGGGGGCATCTGGGGCCAACGTCCTGACTTTC. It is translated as CASSLRVQGASGANVLTF. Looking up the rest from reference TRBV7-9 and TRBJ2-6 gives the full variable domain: DTGVSQNPRHKITKRGQNVTFRCDPISEHNRLYWYRQTLGQGPEFLTYFQNEAQLEKSRLLSDRFSAERPKGSFSTLEIQRTEQGDSAMYLCASSLRVQGASGANVLTFGAGSRLTVL.

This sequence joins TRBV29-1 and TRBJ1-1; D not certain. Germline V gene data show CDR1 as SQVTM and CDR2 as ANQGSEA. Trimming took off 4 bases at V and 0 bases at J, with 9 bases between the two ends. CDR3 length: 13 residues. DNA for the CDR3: TGCAGCGTTGCCGTAAATGTGAACACTGAAGCTTTCTTT. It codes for CSVAVNVNTEAFF.

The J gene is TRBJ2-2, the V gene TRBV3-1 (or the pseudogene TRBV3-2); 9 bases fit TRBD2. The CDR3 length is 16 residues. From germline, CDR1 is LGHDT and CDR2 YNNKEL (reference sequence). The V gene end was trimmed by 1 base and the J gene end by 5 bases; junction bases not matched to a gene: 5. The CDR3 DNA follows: TGTGCCAGCAGCCAAGCGGGAAGCGGGAGGACCGGGGAGCTGTTTTTT. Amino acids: CASSQAGSGRTGELFF.

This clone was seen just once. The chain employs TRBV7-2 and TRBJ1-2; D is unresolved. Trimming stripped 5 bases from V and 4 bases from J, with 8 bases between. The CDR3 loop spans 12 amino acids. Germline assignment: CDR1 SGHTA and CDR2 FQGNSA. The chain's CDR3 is CASSPGLYGYTF. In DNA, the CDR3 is TGTGCCAGCAGCCCAGGACTCTATGGCTACACCTTC.

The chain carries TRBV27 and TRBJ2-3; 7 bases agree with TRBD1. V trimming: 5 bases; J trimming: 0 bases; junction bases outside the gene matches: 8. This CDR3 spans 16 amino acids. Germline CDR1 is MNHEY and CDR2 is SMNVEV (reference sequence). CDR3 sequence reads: CASSPRQGFSTDTQYF. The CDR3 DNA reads TGTGCCAGCAGTCCTAGACAGGGCTTTAGCACAGATACGCAGTATTTT.

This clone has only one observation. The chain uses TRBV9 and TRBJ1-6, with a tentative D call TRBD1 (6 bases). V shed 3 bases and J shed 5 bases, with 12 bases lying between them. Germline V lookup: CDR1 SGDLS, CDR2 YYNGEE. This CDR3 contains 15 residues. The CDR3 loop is CASSGAQGHNSPLHF. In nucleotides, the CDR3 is TGTGCCAGCAGCGGAGCCCAGGGGCATAATTCACCCCTCCACTTT.

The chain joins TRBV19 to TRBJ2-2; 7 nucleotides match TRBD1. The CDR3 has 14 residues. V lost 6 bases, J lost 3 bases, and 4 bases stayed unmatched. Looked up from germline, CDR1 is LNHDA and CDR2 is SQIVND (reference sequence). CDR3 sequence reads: CASSRDSYTGELFF. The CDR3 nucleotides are TGTGCCAGTAGCAGGGACAGCTACACCGGGGAGCTGTTTTTT.

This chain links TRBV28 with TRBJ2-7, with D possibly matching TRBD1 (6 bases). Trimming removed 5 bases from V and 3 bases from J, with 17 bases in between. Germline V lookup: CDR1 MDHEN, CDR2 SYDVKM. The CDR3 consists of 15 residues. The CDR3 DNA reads TGTGCCAGCAGTCCCCTCGGGGACATGCGCTACGAGCAGTACTTC. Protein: CASSPLGDMRYEQYF. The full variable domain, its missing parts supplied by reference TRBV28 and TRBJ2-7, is DVKVTQSSRYLVKRTGEKVFLECVQDMDHENMFWYRQDPGLGLRLIYFSYDVKMKEKGDIPEGYSVSREKKERFSLILESASTNQTSMYLCASSPLGDMRYEQYFGPGTRLTVT.

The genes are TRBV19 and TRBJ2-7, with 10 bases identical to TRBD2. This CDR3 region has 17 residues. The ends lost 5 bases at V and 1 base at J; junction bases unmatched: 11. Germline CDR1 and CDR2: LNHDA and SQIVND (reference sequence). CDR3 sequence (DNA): TGTGCCAGTAGTTCCCTTCCCGGGACTAGCGTGTCCTACGAGCAGTACTTC. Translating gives CASSSLPGTSVSYEQYF.

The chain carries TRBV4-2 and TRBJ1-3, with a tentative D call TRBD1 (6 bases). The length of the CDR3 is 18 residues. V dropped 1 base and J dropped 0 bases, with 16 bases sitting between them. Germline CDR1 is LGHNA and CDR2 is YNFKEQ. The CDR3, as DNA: TGTGCCAGCAGCCAAGTAGGGGGTGGGGCCCTCTCTGGAAACACCATATATTTT. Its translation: CASSQVGGGALSGNTIYF.

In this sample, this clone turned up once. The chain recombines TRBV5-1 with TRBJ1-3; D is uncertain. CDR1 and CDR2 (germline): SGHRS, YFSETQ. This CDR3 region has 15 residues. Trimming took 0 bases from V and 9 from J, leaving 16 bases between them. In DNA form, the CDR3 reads TGCGCCAGCAGCTTGGTGCCAGGCTCCGTTGGCACCATATATTTT. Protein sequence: CASSLVPGSVGTIYF.

The CDR3 here is CAIGQLNTEAFF. The DNA for the CDR3 is TGTGCCATAGGACAGTTGAACACTGAAGCTTTCTTT. This sequence joins TRBV10-3 and TRBJ1-1; a weak D match, TRBD1 (6 bases). V was shortened by 9 bases and J by 0 bases, with 8 bases between the two germline ends. Germline CDR1 reads ENHRY; CDR2 reads SYGVKD. This CDR3 is built from 12 residues.

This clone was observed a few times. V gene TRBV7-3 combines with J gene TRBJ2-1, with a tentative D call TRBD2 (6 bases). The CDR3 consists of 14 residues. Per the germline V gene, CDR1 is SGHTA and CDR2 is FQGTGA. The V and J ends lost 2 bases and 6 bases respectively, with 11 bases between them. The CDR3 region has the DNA TGTGCCAGCAGCTTATCGGCAGCGGGCAATGAGCAGTTCTTC. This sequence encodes CASSLSAAGNEQFF.